Below, 5 T cell receptor beta chains from the same sample are listed, as sequenced in a study of cytomegalovirus exposure and HLA in healthy donors. 13 Jbeta primers and 60 Vbeta primers were used for the PCR. Profiling relied on immunoSEQ multiplex PCR, and the TCRdb table lists in-frame clones only, not all of them. This sample's table reports approximately 120,000 clones. The sample comprised PBMCs. The origin of the receptors is a man between 40 and 49 years old in good health and CMV-seronegative.

Concerning this clone itself: This CDR3 is also generated by other DNA sequences in the sample. The chain employs TRBV6-5 and TRBJ2-7; 9 nucleotides agree with TRBD2. V lost 6 bases, J lost 4 bases, and 1 base stayed unmatched. The germline V gene encodes CDR1 MNHEY and CDR2 SVGAGI. The CDR3 is 12 residues long. This CDR3 reads CASRTSGYEQYF. DNA of the CDR3: TGTGCCAGCAGGACTAGCGGTTACGAGCAGTACTTC.

This chain joins TRBV28 and TRBJ2-2; D is perhaps TRBD2 (6 bases). Germline loops: CDR1 MDHEN, CDR2 SYDVKM. V lost 6 bases to trimming and J lost 1 base, with 12 bases between them. The CDR3 loop spans 15 amino acids. The CDR3 loop reads CASSRLDGNTGELFF. CDR3 nucleotide sequence: TGTGCCAGCAGCCGACTAGATGGGAACACCGGGGAGCTGTTTTTT.

V and J are TRBV2 and TRBJ2-3; 10 nucleotides agree with TRBD2. V lost 2 bases, J lost 9 bases, and 8 bases stayed unmatched. Germline V CDR1 and CDR2: SNHLY, FYNNEI. This CDR3 spans 15 amino acids. Here the CDR3 reads CASSESGLAIGTQYF. CDR3 nucleotide sequence: TGTGCCAGCAGTGAATCGGGACTAGCGATCGGAACGCAGTATTTT.

V and J are TRBV27 and TRBJ2-1; D may be TRBD2 (6 bases). Germline CDR1 is MNHEY and CDR2 is SMNVEV (reference sequence). Trimming removed 7 bases from V and 1 base from J, with 23 bases in between. This CDR3 is built from 18 residues. The CDR3 DNA reads TGTGCCAGCAACCCTAGGGACTCATGGGGACGGTCCTACAATGAGCAGTTCTTC. This encodes CASNPRDSWGRSYNEQFF.

The chain joins TRBV6-6 to TRBJ2-3; D is unresolved. Germline loops: CDR1 MNHNY, CDR2 SVGAGI (reference sequence). The CDR3 sequence is 16 residues long. The V end lost 1 base, the J end lost 10 bases, and 21 bases lay between the germline ends. Written as DNA, the CDR3 is TGTGCCAGCAGTTACTTCGAGATAACTATTCCAGTTCCGCAGTATTTT. It yields the protein CASSYFEITIPVPQYF.